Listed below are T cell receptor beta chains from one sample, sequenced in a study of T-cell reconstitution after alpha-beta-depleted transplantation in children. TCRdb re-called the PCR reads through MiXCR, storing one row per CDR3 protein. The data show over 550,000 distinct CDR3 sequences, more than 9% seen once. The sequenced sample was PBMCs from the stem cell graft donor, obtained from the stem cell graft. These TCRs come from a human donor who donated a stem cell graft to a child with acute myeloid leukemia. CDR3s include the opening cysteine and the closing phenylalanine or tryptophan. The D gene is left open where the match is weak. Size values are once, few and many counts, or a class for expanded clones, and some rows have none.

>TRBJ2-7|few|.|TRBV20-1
CSARARVYGQYF
TGCAGTGCTAGAGCACGGGTGTATGGGCAGTACTTC
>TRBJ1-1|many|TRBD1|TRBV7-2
CASSWRQGGNTEAFF
TGTGCCAGCAGCTGGAGACAGGGAGGGAACACTGAAGCTTTCTTT
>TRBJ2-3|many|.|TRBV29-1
CSVVGYTQYF
TGCAGCGTTGTAGGGTATACGCAGTATTTT
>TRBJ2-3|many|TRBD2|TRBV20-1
CSAGAGVGTDTQYF
TGCAGTGCTGGAGCGGGAGTCGGCACAGATACGCAGTATTTT
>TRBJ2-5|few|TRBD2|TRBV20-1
CSARDVLAGTETQYF
TGCAGTGCTAGAGATGTGCTAGCGGGGACAGAGACCCAGTACTTC
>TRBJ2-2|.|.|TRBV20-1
CSAPRAGQNTGELFF
TGCAGTGCCCCCCGAGCAGGGCAGAACACCGGGGAGCTGTTTTTT
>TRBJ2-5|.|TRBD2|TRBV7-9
CASTPWGGPTQYF
TGTGCCAGCACCCCATGGGGGGGACCGACCCAGTACTTC
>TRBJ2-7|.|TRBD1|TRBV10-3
CAISAGTGRDFLSYEQYF
TGTGCCATCAGTGCCGGGACAGGGAGAGATTTTTTGTCCTACGAGCAGTACTTC
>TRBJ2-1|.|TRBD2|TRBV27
CASSPGTSGENEQFF
TGTGCCAGCAGTCCAGGGACTAGCGGGGAAAATGAGCAGTTCTTC
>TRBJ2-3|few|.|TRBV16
CASSQLWITQYF
TGTGCCAGCAGCCAATTATGGATTACGCAGTATTTT
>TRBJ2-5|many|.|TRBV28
CASRLVGIQETQYF
TGTGCCAGCAGACTGGTAGGGATCCAAGAGACCCAGTACTTC
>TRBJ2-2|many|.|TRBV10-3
CAISTDKNTGELFF
TGTGCCATCAGTACGGACAAGAACACCGGGGAGCTGTTTTTT
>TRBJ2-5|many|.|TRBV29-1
CSVGIKEETQYF
TGCAGCGTTGGAATTAAGGAAGAGACCCAGTACTTC
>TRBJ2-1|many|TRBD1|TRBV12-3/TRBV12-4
CASTRIDRGEQFF
TGTGCCAGCACCAGGATTGACAGGGGTGAGCAGTTCTTC
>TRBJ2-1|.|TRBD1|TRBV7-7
CASSSTDRGQQFF
TGTGCTAGCAGCTCAACCGACAGGGGTCAGCAGTTCTTC
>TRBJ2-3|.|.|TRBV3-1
CASSEGTVDTQYF
TGTGCCAGCAGCGAAGGGACTGTAGATACGCAGTATTTT
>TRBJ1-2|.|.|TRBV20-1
CSASGVAYGYTF
TGCAGTGCTTCAGGGGTGGCCTATGGCTACACCTTC
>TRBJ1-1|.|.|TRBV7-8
CASSPTWGLNTEAFF
TGTGCCAGCAGCCCCACCTGGGGTCTGAACACTGAAGCTTTCTTT
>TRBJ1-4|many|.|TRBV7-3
CASSFVQGPKAEKLFF
TGTGCCAGCAGCTTCGTACAGGGCCCGAAGGCCGAAAAACTGTTTTTT
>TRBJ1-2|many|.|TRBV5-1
CASRKSGVESYGYTF
TGCGCCAGCAGAAAGTCGGGGGTTGAATCGTATGGCTACACCTTC
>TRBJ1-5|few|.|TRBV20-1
CSARVGGRSNQPQHF
TGCAGTGCTAGAGTGGGGGGCAGGAGCAATCAGCCCCAGCATTTT
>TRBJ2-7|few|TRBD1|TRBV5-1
CASSLEGTGGSYEQYF
TGCGCCAGCAGCTTGGAAGGGACAGGGGGCTCCTACGAGCAGTACTTC
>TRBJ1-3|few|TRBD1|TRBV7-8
CAWTGVTGNTIYF
TGTGCCTGGACAGGTGTAACTGGAAACACCATATATTTT
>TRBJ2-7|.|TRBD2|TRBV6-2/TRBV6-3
CASRTSGGVSYEQYF
TGTGCCAGCAGGACTAGCGGGGGCGTCTCCTACGAGCAGTACTTC
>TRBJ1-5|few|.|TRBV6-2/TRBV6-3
CASTGRIEGQTLGNQPQHF
TGTGCCAGCACTGGACGGATAGAAGGGCAGACATTGGGCAATCAGCCCCAGCATTTT
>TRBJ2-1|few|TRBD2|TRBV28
CVAGDENYNEQFF
TGTGTCGCGGGAGATGAAAACTACAATGAGCAGTTCTTC
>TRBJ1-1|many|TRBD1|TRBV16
CASSQLGQLSNTEAFF
TGTGCCAGCAGCCAGTTGGGACAGCTATCGAACACTGAAGCTTTCTTT
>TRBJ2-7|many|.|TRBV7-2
CASSLAVEQYF
TGTGCCAGCAGCCTTGCGGTCGAGCAGTACTTC
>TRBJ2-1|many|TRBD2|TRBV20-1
CSASRREGQNEQFF
TGCAGTGCTAGTAGGCGGGAGGGCCAGAATGAGCAGTTCTTC
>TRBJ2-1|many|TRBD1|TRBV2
CAGTGTGGWNEQFF
TGTGCCGGAACCGGGACAGGGGGATGGAATGAGCAGTTCTTC
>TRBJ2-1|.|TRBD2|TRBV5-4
CASSPGLAGVSYNEQFF
TGTGCCAGCAGTCCCGGACTAGCGGGAGTGTCCTACAATGAGCAGTTCTTC
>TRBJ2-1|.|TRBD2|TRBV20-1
CSASSGATPNNEQFF
TGCAGTGCTAGTAGCGGGGCCACCCCGAACAATGAGCAGTTCTTC
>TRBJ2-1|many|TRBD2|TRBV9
CASSVLAGVPSSEQFF
TGTGCCAGCAGCGTATTAGCGGGGGTCCCCTCCAGTGAGCAGTTCTTC
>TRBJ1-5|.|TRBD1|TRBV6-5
CASSSTGTQPQHF
TGTGCCAGCAGTTCGACAGGGACTCAGCCCCAGCATTTT
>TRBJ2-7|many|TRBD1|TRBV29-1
CSAGDRGYEQYF
TGCAGCGCAGGGGACAGGGGCTACGAGCAGTACTTC
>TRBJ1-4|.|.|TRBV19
CASTQTTNEKLFF
TGTGCCAGTACGCAGACAACTAATGAAAAACTGTTTTTT
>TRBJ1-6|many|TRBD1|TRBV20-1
CSARDSRGQGANSPLHF
TGCAGTGCTAGAGATTCAAGGGGACAGGGGGCGAACTCACCCCTCCACTTT
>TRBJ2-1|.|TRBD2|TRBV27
CASRRGLADPKEQFF
TGTGCCAGCAGACGCGGACTAGCGGACCCTAAAGAGCAGTTCTTC
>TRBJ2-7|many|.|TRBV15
CYKGGATGDELYEQYF
TGTTATAAGGGTGGTGCTACGGGGGACGAACTCTACGAGCAGTACTTC
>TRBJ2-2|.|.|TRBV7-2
CASSPRRDVWNTGELFF
TGTGCCAGCAGCCCTCGTCGGGACGTCTGGAACACCGGGGAGCTGTTTTTT
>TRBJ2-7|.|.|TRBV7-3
CASSVGPSGYEQYF
TGTGCCAGCAGCGTCGGTCCCTCGGGCTACGAGCAGTACTTC
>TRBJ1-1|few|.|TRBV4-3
CASSQGWGGEAFF
TGCGCCAGCAGCCAAGGATGGGGAGGTGAAGCTTTCTTT
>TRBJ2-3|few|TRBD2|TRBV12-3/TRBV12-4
CASSTVQGTSGRFGGDTQYF
TGTGCCAGCAGCACTGTCCAAGGGACTAGCGGGAGATTCGGGGGAGATACGCAGTATTTT
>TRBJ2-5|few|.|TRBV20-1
CSAQEQPQETQYF
TGCAGTGCTCAGGAACAGCCCCAAGAGACCCAGTACTTC
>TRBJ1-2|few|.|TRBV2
CATDLPGGNGYTF
TGTGCCACCGACCTCCCGGGGGGCAATGGCTACACCTTC
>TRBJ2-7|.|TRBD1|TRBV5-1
CASSSPGQAFEQYF
TGCGCCAGCAGCTCGCCGGGACAGGCCTTCGAGCAGTACTTC
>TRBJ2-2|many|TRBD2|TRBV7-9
CASSSPGLAANTGELFF
TGTGCCAGCAGCTCACCGGGACTAGCCGCGAACACCGGGGAGCTGTTTTTT
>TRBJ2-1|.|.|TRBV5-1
CARSPVQGVNEQFF
TGCGCCAGGAGCCCGGTACAGGGAGTCAATGAGCAGTTCTTC
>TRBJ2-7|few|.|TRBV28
CASSPTDGSYEQYF
TGTGCCAGCAGTCCTACGGACGGCTCCTACGAGCAGTACTTC
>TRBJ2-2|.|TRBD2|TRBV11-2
CASSPTRLATGELFF
TGTGCCAGCAGCCCCACGCGACTAGCAACCGGGGAGCTGTTTTTT
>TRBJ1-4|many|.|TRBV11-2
CASSPVRTGTALFF
TGTGCCAGCAGCCCAGTAAGGACGGGAACGGCCCTGTTTTTT
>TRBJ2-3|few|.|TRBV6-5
CASSYAPLSSTSTDTQYF
TGTGCCAGCAGTTACGCACCCTTGTCTTCAACTAGCACAGATACGCAGTATTTT
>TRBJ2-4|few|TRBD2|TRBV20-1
CSARGTSGRIGGKNIQYF
TGCAGTGCTAGGGGAACTAGCGGGAGGATCGGGGGCAAAAACATTCAGTACTTC